The 30 T cell receptor beta chains in this list originate from one sample, sequenced in a study of shared clonotypes between healthy human individuals. TCRdb keeps only in-frame clones here, not all; method: immunoSEQ multiplex PCR. The repertoire includes around 1.5 million clones, 98% of them detected once, and about 0.42% sits in the top ten. Sample: naive CD4+ T cells sorted from blood. The subset here: CD45RA+ positively selected. These receptors all come from a man aged 25 to 40 in good health.

The chain is built from TRBV4-3 and TRBJ2-1; 10 bases fit TRBD2. The CDR3 has 15 residues. The V segment lost 4 bases and the J segment 8 bases; nucleotides outside the gene matches: 8. From germline, CDR1 is LGHNA and CDR2 YSLEER. CDR3 nucleotides: TGCGCCAGCAGCCGGGGACTAGCGACCATCGATGAGCAGTTCTTC. It yields the protein CASSRGLATIDEQFF.

The chain recombines TRBV5-1 with TRBJ2-7; 7 bases map to TRBD1. Germline values: CDR1 SGHRS, CDR2 YFSETQ. The CDR3 has 18 amino acids. The trim removed 1 base at V and 3 bases at J, leaving 16 bases unmatched. CDR3 amino acids: CASSLILDAGGEVYEQYF. The CDR3 DNA sequence: TGCGCCAGCAGCTTGATCCTGGACGCAGGGGGAGAGGTCTACGAGCAGTACTTC.

The gene calls are TRBV2 and TRBJ1-4; TRBD1 is a possible D gene (6 bases). Germline V gives CDR1 SNHLY, CDR2 FYNNEI. The V and J ends lost 6 bases and 8 bases respectively, with 16 bases between them. The CDR3 extends over 14 amino acids. The CDR3, as DNA: TGTGCCAGCAGCTTCCAGGGGCAGGAAGAAAAACTGTTTTTT. This translates into CASSFQGQEEKLFF.

The chain couples TRBV18 to TRBJ2-2; the match to TRBD1 covers 8 bases. The J segment lost 5 bases and the V segment lost 3 bases, leaving 2 bases of the junction unmatched. Germline V gene data show CDR1 as KGHSH and CDR2 as LQKENI. CDR3 length: 14 residues. The CDR3 DNA follows: TGTGCCAGCTCACCGGACAGGGAAACCGGGGAGCTGTTTTTT. Its protein product is CASSPDRETGELFF.

The chain uses TRBV10-3 and TRBJ1-4; D possibly corresponds to TRBD1 (6 bases). Germline V gene data show CDR1 as ENHRY and CDR2 as SYGVKD. The CDR3 length is 15 residues. V was clipped by 3 bases and J by 3 bases, with 11 bases between them. Here the CDR3 reads CAISDTRGANEKLFF. The CDR3 bases are TGTGCCATCAGTGACACCAGGGGTGCTAATGAAAAACTGTTTTTT.

The rearrangement uses TRBV19 and TRBJ2-4; 8 bases align to TRBD2. Germline V gives CDR1 LNHDA, CDR2 SQIVND (reference sequence). Germline trimming cut 7 bases from V and 4 bases from J; bases unmatched to any gene: 3. The CDR3 consists of 13 residues. The CDR3 sequence: CASTASGKNIQYF. CDR3 nucleotides: TGTGCCAGTACGGCTAGCGGGAAAAACATTCAGTACTTC.

This clone was recorded a few times. The chain is built from TRBV2 and TRBJ1-1, with D uncertain. V was pared by 3 bases and J by 3 bases, with 5 bases between. Germline assignment: CDR1 SNHLY and CDR2 FYNNEI. The CDR3 length is 12 residues. The CDR3 sequence is CASSDRYTEAFF. The CDR3 nucleotides are TGTGCCAGCAGTGACAGATACACTGAAGCTTTCTTT.

The rearrangement joins TRBV7-3 to TRBJ2-1, with a tentative D call TRBD2 (5 bases). Trimming removed 1 base from V and 4 bases from J, with 11 bases in between. The germline V gene encodes CDR1 SGHTA and CDR2 FQGTGA. The CDR3 loop spans 15 amino acids. CDR3 coding DNA: TGTGCCAGCAGCTTAATGTCCGGGGTTTACAATGAGCAGTTCTTC. Protein product: CASSLMSGVYNEQFF.

The chain couples TRBV11-3 to TRBJ2-7; unclear D gene. The V and J ends lost 1 base and 0 bases respectively, with 7 bases between them. Germline V CDR1 and CDR2: SGHNT, YENEEA. CDR3 size: 14 residues. For the CDR3, the DNA is TGTGCCAGCAGCTTAGGTGGTGACTCCTACGAGCAGTACTTC. Translating gives CASSLGGDSYEQYF.

The chain recombines TRBV6-5 with TRBJ2-7; D uncertain. Per germline, CDR1 MNHEY and CDR2 SVGAGI. The CDR3 is 14 residues long. V was trimmed by 0 bases and J by 2 bases, leaving 8 bases between them. As DNA, the CDR3 is TGTGCCAGCAGTTACTCGACTCTCGCCTACGAGCAGTACTTC. Protein sequence: CASSYSTLAYEQYF.

CDR3 residues: CASSFTHTGELFF. CDR3 coding DNA: TGTGCCAGCAGTTTCACTCACACCGGGGAGCTGTTTTTT. The J gene is TRBJ2-2, the V gene TRBV27; the D is unclear. The CDR3 covers 13 residues. Trimming took 3 bases from V and 3 from J, leaving 5 bases between them. CDR1 and CDR2 from the germline V gene are MNHEY and SMNVEV (reference sequence).

The V gene is TRBV28, the J gene TRBJ1-5, with D perhaps TRBD1 (6 bases). V was shortened by 3 bases and J by 4 bases, with 13 bases between the two germline ends. The CDR3 consists of 15 residues. Germline V gene data show CDR1 as MDHEN and CDR2 as SYDVKM. The CDR3 DNA reads as TGTGCCAGCAGTTTTTTCGGGGGCTTTAATCAGCCCCAGCATTTT. This encodes CASSFFGGFNQPQHF.

J is TRBJ2-6 and V is TRBV18; 9 nucleotides match TRBD1. Per germline, CDR1 KGHSH and CDR2 LQKENI. Trimming took 3 bases from V and 0 from J; bases not matched to a gene: 6. This CDR3 spans 18 amino acids. CDR3 sequence (DNA): TGTGCCAGCTCACCTAGGACAGGGGCCCCCTCTGGGGCCAACGTCCTGACTTTC. Its protein is CASSPRTGAPSGANVLTF.

This rearrangement joins TRBV7-6 to TRBJ2-2; 9 bases line up with TRBD2. Germline V CDR1 and CDR2: SGHVS, FNYEAQ. V lost 0 bases and J lost 4; bases outside the gene matches: 3. This CDR3 is 16 amino acids long. CDR3 amino acids: CASSLAASGATGELFF. CDR3 nucleotide sequence: TGTGCCAGCAGCTTAGCGGCTAGCGGGGCCACCGGGGAGCTGTTTTTT.

Regarding this clone: At the DNA level, this CDR3 is encoded by other sequences in the same sample as well. This chain links TRBV7-9 with TRBJ2-5, with D perhaps TRBD1 (6 bases). V gave up 5 bases and J gave up 1 base, with 11 bases separating them. This CDR3 contains 14 residues. The germline V gene has CDR1 SEHNR and CDR2 FQNEAQ (reference sequence). CDR3 loop: CASSPWDTQETQYF. Here the CDR3 DNA reads TGTGCCAGCAGCCCTTGGGACACCCAAGAGACCCAGTACTTC.

V usage is TRBV25-1 and J usage is TRBJ2-1, with D possibly matching TRBD1 (6 bases). V lost 1 base and J 4 bases, leaving 17 bases between the germline ends. The CDR3 contains 17 residues. Germline CDR1 is MGHDK and CDR2 is SYGVNS. The CDR3, as DNA: TGTGCCAGCAGTGAATGGGTTGGTGGGGGCCAATACAATGAGCAGTTCTTC. Translating it yields CASSEWVGGGQYNEQFF.

The rearrangement uses TRBV18 and TRBJ1-5; possible D gene TRBD1, 6 bases. Germline V gives CDR1 KGHSH, CDR2 LQKENI. V lost 9 bases and J 6 bases, leaving 15 bases between the germline ends. The CDR3 covers 13 residues. Here the CDR3 DNA reads TGTGCCAGTACGGAATCCAGGGGTCAGCCCCAGCATTTT. Its translation: CASTESRGQPQHF.

Concerning this clone: A junction end diverges from the germline sequence, so it may reflect a read error. The chain combines TRBV28 with TRBJ2-7, with 9 bases aligning to TRBD1. The CDR3 length is 14 residues. CDR1 is MDHEN and CDR2 is SYDVKM in the germline V gene. The CDR3 DNA sequence: TGTGCCAGCATTACAGGGGGCCGCTCCCACGAGCAGTACTTC. It codes for CASITGGRSHEQYF.

The chain couples TRBV18 to TRBJ2-2; possible D gene TRBD1, 6 bases. From germline, CDR1 is KGHSH and CDR2 LQKENI. V lost 1 base and J lost 5, with 11 bases in between. CDR3 size: 15 residues. CDR3 in amino acids: CASSPLHRDTGELFF. CDR3 DNA: TGTGCCAGCTCACCACTACACAGGGATACCGGGGAGCTGTTTTTT.

V gene TRBV4-1 combines with J gene TRBJ2-5; TRBD1 is a possible D gene (7 bases). This CDR3 region has 15 residues. V was shortened by 2 bases and J by 3 bases, with 13 bases between the two germline ends. The germline V gene encodes CDR1 MGHRA and CDR2 YSYEKL. The CDR3 sequence is CASSQHARGEETQYF. The CDR3 bases are TGCGCCAGCAGCCAACACGCCAGGGGGGAAGAGACCCAGTACTTC.

The rearrangement uses TRBV5-6 and TRBJ2-7; TRBD2 agrees at 9 bases. CDR1 SGHDT and CDR2 YYEEEE come from the germline V gene. The CDR3 extends over 15 amino acids. The trim removed 4 bases at V and 5 bases at J, leaving 10 bases unmatched. The CDR3: CASSLGWLAGNEQYF. For the CDR3, the DNA is TGTGCCAGCAGCCTTGGGTGGCTAGCGGGGAACGAGCAGTACTTC.

To note about this clone: Other DNA sequences in the sample encode the same CDR3. The genes are TRBV18 and TRBJ2-1; D unresolved. Germline V gene data show CDR1 as KGHSH and CDR2 as LQKENI. V was trimmed by 6 bases and J by 8 bases, leaving 11 bases between them. The CDR3 is 12 residues long. The CDR3 here is CASSPLSDEQFF. The DNA for the CDR3 is TGTGCCAGCTCCCCGCTAAGCGATGAGCAGTTCTTC.

The chain is built from TRBV5-1 and TRBJ1-1; possible D gene TRBD1, 6 bases. This CDR3 is 16 amino acids long. Germline V gene sequence: CDR1 SGHRS, CDR2 YFSETQ. V gave up 1 base and J gave up 5 bases, with 18 bases separating them. CDR3 loop: CASSLSWGRGGTEAFF. The CDR3 coding sequence is TGCGCCAGCAGCTTGAGCTGGGGGCGCGGGGGAACTGAAGCTTTCTTT.

This clone has a single count. The rearrangement uses TRBV7-6 and TRBJ2-2, with TRBD1 identical over 9 bases. The CDR3 spans 15 residues. Germline CDR1 SGHVS, CDR2 FNYEAQ. The J segment lost 7 bases and the V segment lost 5 bases, leaving 8 bases of the junction unmatched. DNA of the CDR3: TGTGCCAGCAGCGGCCGGGACAGGGTCGTCGGGGAGCTGTTTTTT. Protein sequence: CASSGRDRVVGELFF. The full variable domain, completed using reference TRBV7-6 and TRBJ2-2, is GAGVSQSPRYKVTKRGQDVALRCDPISGHVSLYWYRQALGQGPEFLTYFNYEAQQDKSGLPNDRFSAERPEGSISTLTIQRTEQRDSAMYRCASSGRDRVVGELFFGEGSRLTVL.

The V gene is TRBV9, the J gene TRBJ2-1, with TRBD1 matching 7 bases. CDR3 length: 15 residues. Germline loops: CDR1 SGDLS, CDR2 YYNGEE. With V trimmed by 4 bases and J by 2 bases, 6 bases remained unmatched. The CDR3 DNA follows: TGTGCCAGCAGCCCGCGACAGGGTACCTACAATGAGCAGTTCTTC. Its protein product is CASSPRQGTYNEQFF.

The chain carries TRBV5-1 and TRBJ1-1, with D hard to call. This CDR3 is 14 amino acids long. Germline assignment: CDR1 SGHRS and CDR2 YFSETQ. V was clipped by 0 bases and J by 2 bases, with 8 bases between them. CDR3 region: CASSLAVDNTEAFF. Written as DNA, the CDR3 is TGCGCCAGCAGCTTGGCCGTGGATAACACTGAAGCTTTCTTT. The complete variable domain, with remaining parts taken from reference TRBV5-1 and TRBJ1-1, reads KAGVTQTPRYLIKTRGQQVTLSCSPISGHRSVSWYQQTPGQGLQFLFEYFSETQRNKGNFPGRFSGRQFSNSRSEMNVSTLELGDSALYLCASSLAVDNTEAFFGQGTRLTVV.

Notes on this clone: Other nucleotide sequences in the sample specify the same CDR3. The chain joins TRBV5-1 to TRBJ2-5; D may be TRBD1 (6 bases). Trimming took off 2 bases at V and 2 bases at J, with 10 bases between the two ends. Germline loops: CDR1 SGHRS, CDR2 YFSETQ. The CDR3 loop spans 14 amino acids. The CDR3 bases are TGCGCCAGCAGCTTACAGGGATATCAAGAGACCCAGTACTTC. Protein sequence: CASSLQGYQETQYF.

The chain combines TRBV28 with TRBJ1-5, with a weak D call TRBD1 (6 bases). Germline V gene sequence: CDR1 MDHEN, CDR2 SYDVKM. The CDR3 extends over 14 amino acids. V dropped 6 bases and J dropped 5 bases, with 14 bases sitting between them. The CDR3 region is CASRPYREDQPQHF. The CDR3 nucleotides read TGTGCCAGCAGGCCCTACAGGGAGGATCAGCCCCAGCATTTT.

This clone was recorded once. The CDR3: CASSSVFAGLAGFFLVNEQFF. The CDR3 DNA sequence: TGTGCCAGCAGTTCGGTCTTCGCGGGACTAGCGGGATTTTTTTTGGTCAATGAGCAGTTCTTC. The rearrangement joins TRBV28 to TRBJ2-1; the match to TRBD2 covers 13 bases. The germline V gene has CDR1 MDHEN and CDR2 SYDVKM. Unmatched junction bases numbered 21, after V lost 4 bases and J lost 6 bases. The CDR3 sequence is 21 residues long.

The chain couples TRBV10-2 to TRBJ2-1; 10 nucleotides line up with TRBD2. Trimming took 7 bases from V and 5 from J; bases not matched to a gene: 14. The CDR3 contains 17 residues. In germline, CDR1 is WSHSY, CDR2 SAAADI. The CDR3 sequence: CASTHPGGLALHNEQFF. CDR3 sequence (DNA): TGCGCCAGCACTCACCCCGGGGGACTAGCGCTACACAATGAGCAGTTCTTC.